The 3 T cell receptor beta chains presented below share a single source sample, sequenced in a study of blood T cell repertoires in COVID-19 (dated by TCRdb to 2019 to 2021). Library generation was performed with the immunoSEQ multiplex PCR assay. TCRdb retrieved this table from immuneACCESS and kept in-frame rearrangements only. Not all clones are present; in checked studies, unresolved V genes account for under half, and no reason is known for the remainder. For this sample the table gives around 160,000 clones, of which roughly four fifths were detected only once. The ten largest clones capture around 20% of the sample. Sequencing was performed on peripheral blood. The receptor set was obtained from a woman older than 75 with acute or convalescent COVID-19.

This clone has a handful of counts. The genes are TRBV7-2 and TRBJ2-7; D is unclear. The germline V gene has CDR1 SGHTA and CDR2 FQGNSA. The CDR3 runs 12 residues. V was shortened by 5 bases and J by 7 bases, with 12 bases between the two germline ends. The CDR3 sequence is CASSLLRVEQYF. CDR3 sequence (DNA): TGTGCCAGCAGCCTCCTAAGAGTAGAGCAGTACTTC.

The V and J genes are TRBV2 and TRBJ2-5; 8 nucleotides align to TRBD2. CDR3 length equals 14 residues. CDR1 is SNHLY, CDR2 FYNNEI, per germline. Trimming cost V 6 bases and J 4 bases; bases outside gene matches: 7. The CDR3, as DNA: TGTGCCAGCAGACCACCGGGGGGGGGAGAGACCCAGTACTTC. Encoded protein: CASRPPGGGETQYF.

This chain joins TRBV6-6 and TRBJ2-3; D is perhaps TRBD2 (5 bases). CDR1 and CDR2 from the germline V gene are MNHNY and SVGAGI (reference sequence). This CDR3 comprises 13 residues. V gave up 6 bases and J gave up 3 bases, with 10 bases separating them. The CDR3 DNA reads as TGTGCCAGCAGGGTAGAGGGAACAGATACGCAGTATTTT. Its translation is CASRVEGTDTQYF.